Listed below are T cell receptor beta chains from one sample, sequenced in a study of identical twins. A single record per CDR3 protein comes from TCRdb applying MiXCR to the 5' RACE reads. The data show roughly 570,000 distinct CDR3 sequences, around a tenth seen once. The same sample was also used in a study of yellow fever vaccine responses in identical twins.

The sequenced material came from PBMCs. The receptors shown here come from a woman in her late teens or twenties in good health. Each CDR3 is given with its conserved first and last residue. Fields, in order: D gene, J gene, V gene, clone size, CDR3 length, CDR3 protein, CDR3 DNA. The D gene is left open where the match is weak. The listing skips clone size in some rows; elsewhere it reads once, few, many or a size class.

-	TRBJ2-5	TRBV21-1	many	14	CASSNIHIQETQYF	TGTGCCAGCAGCAACATTCACATCCAAGAGACCCAGTACTTC
-	TRBJ2-5	TRBV18	many	11	CASSPSETQYF	TGTGCCAGCAGTCCATCAGAGACCCAGTACTTC
-	TRBJ2-2	TRBV5-5	many	12	CASSGQFGELFF	TGTGCCAGCAGCGGACAGTTCGGGGAGCTGTTTTTT
TRBD1	TRBJ2-1	TRBV7-4	once	17	CAFSSRQGTSNGGEQFF	TGTGCCTTCAGTAGTAGACAGGGAACCTCCAATGGGGGTGAGCAGTTCTTC
-	TRBJ2-1	TRBV5-1	few	16	CASSLAPDTSYNEQFF	TGCGCCAGCAGCTTGGCTCCCGACACCAGTTACAATGAGCAGTTCTTC
-	TRBJ2-1	TRBV18	few	12	CASSPSSFEQFF	TGTGCCAGCTCACCATCGAGCTTTGAGCAGTTCTTC
-	TRBJ2-1	TRBV7-6	many	13	CASSLLVEDEQFF	TGTGCCAGCAGCTTATTAGTAGAGGATGAGCAGTTCTTC
TRBD2	TRBJ2-1	TRBV4-3	many	18	CASSQSPYATSERNEQFF	TGCGCCAGCAGCCAAAGCCCCTACGCTACTAGCGAACGCAATGAGCAGTTCTTC
TRBD1	TRBJ2-1	TRBV7-6	few	15	CASSSTGSRYNEQFF	TGTGCCAGCAGCTCGACAGGGTCCAGATACAATGAGCAGTTCTTC
-	TRBJ2-7	TRBV29-1	few	13	CSVKPPGSDEQYF	TGCAGCGTCAAGCCGCCAGGATCCGACGAGCAGTACTTC
-	TRBJ1-5	TRBV5-1	many	15	CASSLEGERYQPQHF	TGCGCCAGCAGCTTGGAGGGAGAGCGGTATCAGCCCCAGCATTTT
-	TRBJ2-1	TRBV20-1	few	12	CSASGGGNEQFF	TGCAGTGCTAGCGGAGGGGGCAATGAGCAGTTCTTC
-	TRBJ2-1	TRBV20-1	-	19	CSARDLDGVWREGYNEQFF	TGCAGTGCTAGAGACCTAGATGGCGTCTGGCGGGAAGGTTACAATGAGCAGTTCTTC
TRBD1	TRBJ2-4	TRBV11-2	many	18	CASSLRTGGVGTKNIQYF	TGTGCCAGCAGCTTACGGACAGGGGGCGTCGGTACCAAAAACATTCAGTACTTC
-	TRBJ2-1	TRBV5-1	many	12	CASSLGDNEQFF	TGCGCCAGCAGCTTGGGAGACAATGAGCAGTTCTTC
TRBD1	TRBJ2-3	TRBV19	-	16	CASSPRTGLGTDTQYF	TGTGCCAGTAGTCCCCGGACAGGGTTAGGAACAGATACGCAGTATTTT
-	TRBJ2-4	TRBV14	few	12	CASSQQGYIQYF	TGTGCCAGCAGCCAGCAGGGATACATTCAGTACTTC
-	TRBJ2-7	TRBV4-3	-	16	CASSQEVSMGPYEQYF	TGCGCCAGCAGCCAAGAAGTGTCTATGGGGCCCTACGAGCAGTACTTC
TRBD2	TRBJ2-6	TRBV9	few	19	CASSPTLAGEGTGANVLTF	TGTGCCAGCAGCCCCACCCTAGCGGGAGAGGGAACTGGGGCCAACGTCCTGACTTTC
-	TRBJ2-7	TRBV20-1	many	12	CSARDGFYEQYF	TGCAGTGCTAGAGACGGGTTCTACGAGCAGTACTTC
TRBD1	TRBJ2-7	TRBV6-2/TRBV6-3	few	14	CASSAGQAYYEQYF	TGTGCCAGCAGTGCAGGACAGGCGTACTACGAGCAGTACTTC
TRBD2	TRBJ2-2	TRBV6-1	few	15	CASNIAGADTGELFF	TGTGCCAGCAACATAGCGGGAGCGGACACCGGGGAGCTGTTTTTT
-	TRBJ2-7	TRBV12-3/TRBV12-4	-	15	CASRRGSGKPYEQYF	TGTGCCAGCAGAAGGGGAAGCGGAAAACCCTACGAGCAGTACTTC
TRBD1	TRBJ1-1	TRBV5-1	many	13	CASSSTGVIEAFF	TGCGCCAGCAGCTCGACAGGGGTGATTGAAGCTTTCTTT
-	TRBJ2-1	TRBV5-1	many	15	CASSLVQGTYNEQFF	TGCGCCAGCAGCTTGGTCCAGGGGACCTACAATGAGCAGTTCTTC
TRBD2	TRBJ2-1	TRBV7-9	many	15	CASSSREREANEQFF	TGTGCCAGCAGTTCCCGCGAGCGGGAGGCTAATGAGCAGTTCTTC
-	TRBJ2-2	TRBV5-5	few	15	CASNPIGANTGELFF	TGTGCCAGCAACCCCATAGGGGCGAACACCGGGGAGCTGTTTTTT
TRBD2	TRBJ2-2	TRBV7-2	few	16	CASSPSSGTNTGELFF	TGTGCCAGCAGTCCATCGAGCGGGACTAACACCGGGGAGCTGTTTTTT
-	TRBJ1-5	TRBV28	-	12	CASTTTVEPQHF	TGTGCCAGCACCACAACCGTCGAGCCCCAGCATTTT
TRBD1	TRBJ1-1	TRBV7-9	many	17	CASSLLQGARANTEAFF	TGTGCCAGCAGCTTACTACAGGGGGCGAGAGCGAACACTGAAGCTTTCTTT
-	TRBJ2-3	TRBV6-2/TRBV6-3	few	14	CASNDLGGTDTQYF	TGTGCCAGCAACGACCTCGGCGGCACAGATACGCAGTATTTT
-	TRBJ2-1	TRBV11-2	many	16	CASSRDGPSSYNEQFF	TGTGCCAGCAGCCGGGACGGACCAAGCTCCTACAATGAGCAGTTCTTC
-	TRBJ2-3	TRBV11-2	many	13	CASSPTLTDTQYF	TGTGCCAGCAGCCCCACCCTTACAGATACGCAGTATTTT
TRBD1	TRBJ1-1	TRBV29-1	few	12	CSAGQGRTEAFF	TGCAGCGCAGGACAGGGTCGAACTGAAGCTTTCTTT
-	TRBJ2-1	TRBV3-1	-	15	CASRQGTQQYNEQFF	TGTGCCAGCAGACAGGGGACTCAACAATACAATGAGCAGTTCTTC
-	TRBJ2-7	TRBV5-1	-	14	CASSLGTGMYEQYF	TGCGCCAGCAGCTTGGGTACAGGGATGTACGAGCAGTACTTC
TRBD1	TRBJ1-5	TRBV24-1	few	14	CATSDAGQGAPQHF	TGTGCCACCAGTGACGCCGGACAGGGGGCACCCCAGCATTTT
-	TRBJ1-2	TRBV6-1	few	13	CANRFGDNYGYTF	TGTGCCAACAGGTTTGGGGATAACTATGGCTACACCTTC
-	TRBJ2-3	TRBV7-2	many	16	CASSLGGLASTDTQYF	TGTGCCAGCAGCTTAGGGGGCCTAGCGAGCACAGATACGCAGTATTTT
-	TRBJ2-5	TRBV6-2/TRBV6-3	-	16	CASSYGMGLTSETQYF	TGTGCCAGCAGTTACGGAATGGGACTTACATCAGAGACCCAGTACTTC
TRBD1	TRBJ2-7	TRBV18	many	15	CASSPEQGAFYEQYF	TGTGCCAGCTCACCGGAACAGGGGGCCTTCTACGAGCAGTACTTC
TRBD1	TRBJ2-3	TRBV10-3	many	15	CAINLGQDHTDTQYF	TGTGCCATCAACCTAGGACAGGACCACACAGATACGCAGTATTTT
-	TRBJ2-4	TRBV11-2	-	12	CASRIGNNIQYF	TGTGCCAGCAGGATAGGGAACAACATTCAGTACTTC
TRBD2	TRBJ2-2	TRBV25-1	few	17	CASSGDSGRANTGELFF	TGTGCCAGCAGTGGGGACAGCGGGAGGGCCAACACCGGGGAGCTGTTTTTT
TRBD2	TRBJ2-7	TRBV7-2	few	15	CASSLVGTSEYEQYF	TGTGCCAGCAGCTTAGTGGGGACTAGCGAGTACGAGCAGTACTTC
TRBD1	TRBJ2-1	TRBV3-1	many	16	CASSQKDRASYNEQFF	TGTGCCAGCAGCCAAAAGGACAGGGCCTCCTACAATGAGCAGTTCTTC
-	TRBJ1-6	TRBV7-2	-	17	CASSLAGQGNYNSPLHF	TGTGCCAGCAGCTTAGCGGGCCAGGGAAACTATAATTCACCCCTCCACTTT
-	TRBJ1-3	TRBV11-2	many	15	CASSLDPGAGNTIYF	TGTGCCAGCAGCTTAGATCCGGGGGCTGGAAACACCATATATTTT
-	TRBJ2-1	TRBV6-5	-	15	CASSYRPVLNNEQFF	TGTGCCAGCAGTTACCGACCCGTATTAAACAATGAGCAGTTCTTC
TRBD1	TRBJ2-7	TRBV6-1	few	16	CASSEARAGGSYEQYF	TGTGCCAGCAGTGAAGCGAGGGCAGGGGGCTCCTACGAGCAGTACTTC
-	TRBJ2-2	TRBV7-8	few	16	CASSSPATSPTGELFF	TGTGCCAGCAGCTCCCCGGCAACAAGCCCCACCGGGGAGCTGTTTTTT
TRBD1	TRBJ2-7	TRBV28	few	14	CASCGQGGHYEQYF	TGTGCCAGCTGCGGACAGGGGGGCCACTACGAGCAGTACTTC
TRBD2	TRBJ2-5	TRBV12-3/TRBV12-4	many	14	CASSWREIQETQYF	TGTGCCAGCAGTTGGCGGGAGATACAAGAGACCCAGTACTTC
-	TRBJ2-2	TRBV12-3/TRBV12-4	few	15	CASSFYPSNTGELFF	TGTGCCAGCAGTTTTTACCCGTCGAACACCGGGGAGCTGTTTTTT